This TCR beta chain was obtained from a study of blood T cell repertoires in COVID-19. Assay: immunoSEQ multiplex PCR; the TCRdb copy retains only in-frame clones and omits some. Here the sample spans 250,000 to 300,000 clones, about four fifths being singletons. Sequenced material: peripheral blood. This clonotype was sampled from a woman younger than 35 with acute or convalescent COVID-19.

As DNA, the CDR3 is TGTGCCCGCTATTACGAGCAGTACTTC. Translated, it gives CARYYEQYF. This chain uses TRBV4-2 with TRBJ2-7; unclear D gene. Germline-derived CDR1 and CDR2 are LGHNA and YNFKEQ. The CDR3 is 9 residues long. V was trimmed by 11 bases and J by 4 bases, leaving 6 bases between them.